These 5 T cell receptor beta chains share one sample of origin, sequenced in a study of blood T cells in healthy people across ages. Then a second PCR, running roughly 7 to 11 cycles, was carried out with a sample-barcoded 5' primer and a J-beta primer mix. TCRdb analysed the 5' RACE reads with MiXCR anew, one entry per CDR3 protein. Of roughly 1,800,000 distinct CDR3 sequences in the sample, 40% to 55% were seen once. The sample taken for sequencing was blood. These receptors were obtained from a woman aged 40 to 50 in good health.

This clonotype was observed a few times. The chain couples TRBV9 to TRBJ1-1; no reliable D call. The CDR3 spans 15 residues. Trimming took 5 bases from V and 1 from J, leaving 15 bases between them. Germline V CDR1 and CDR2: SGDLS, YYNGEE. The CDR3 region has the DNA TGTGCCAGCAGTTCAGGCGGCGGTGGGAACACTGAAGCTTTCTTT. This codes for CASSSGGGGNTEAFF.

The V and J genes are TRBV12-3 or TRBV12-4 and TRBJ1-1, with TRBD1 as a possible D gene (6 bases). The CDR3 has 12 amino acids. V was pared by 4 bases and J by 7 bases, with 10 bases between. The CDR3 protein is CASSYGQNEAFF. Here the CDR3 DNA reads TGTGCCAGCAGTTATGGACAGAATGAAGCTTTCTTT.

V gene TRBV5-1 combines with J gene TRBJ2-5, with a weak D call TRBD2 (5 bases). V dropped 3 bases and J dropped 1 base, with 13 bases sitting between them. Germline-derived CDR1 and CDR2 are SGHRS and YFSETQ. This CDR3 spans 15 amino acids. CDR3 in amino acids: CASSSEAVPQETQYF. The CDR3 nucleotides are TGCGCCAGCAGCTCTGAAGCGGTTCCCCAAGAGACCCAGTACTTC.

This sequence joins TRBV12-3 or TRBV12-4 and TRBJ1-1; 8 bases map to TRBD1. The CDR3 spans 17 residues. V lost 4 bases to trimming and J lost 2 bases; unmatched junction nucleotides: 12. The chain's CDR3 is CASSSDVPGQDNTEAFF. CDR3 sequence (DNA): TGTGCCAGCAGTTCCGACGTCCCGGGACAGGATAACACTGAAGCTTTCTTT.

The CDR3 nucleotides are TGTGCCAGCAACTTAGGAGAAGGTTCACCCCTCCACTTT. It translates to CASNLGEGSPLHF. This chain joins TRBV6-6 and TRBJ1-6; D is uncertain. Germline lookup yields CDR1 MNHNY and CDR2 SVGAGI (reference sequence). CDR3 length: 13 residues. The V gene lost 7 bases and the J gene lost 9 bases, with 13 bases spanning the gap.